This T cell receptor beta chain derives from a study of blood T cell repertoires in COVID-19. V was pared by 3 bases and J by 7 bases, with 14 bases of the junction left unmatched. This CDR3 region has 17 residues. Germline CDR1 is PRHDT and CDR2 is FYEKMQ (reference sequence). The table came from immunoSEQ multiplex PCR; TCRdb's copy has only in-frame clones and leaves some out. The data hold about 190,000 clones, with around 90% observed a single time. The genes are TRBV13 and TRBJ2-1, with TRBD2 matching over 8 bases. The sample taken for sequencing was peripheral blood. This TCR came from a man aged 35 to 55 with acute or convalescent COVID-19. The CDR3 DNA is TGTGCCAGCAGCTTTGGGCCAGCTGCGGGGGGCGCAAATGAGCAGTTCTTC. It encodes CASSFGPAAGGANEQFF.